The T cell receptor beta chain under discussion was sequenced for a study of CD8 T cells in ankylosing spondylitis. Study-wide results and caveats: Reactive arthritis synovial fluid and blood were previously reported to contain some motif variants. Blood of patients with ankylosing spondylitis appeared to be characterized by a TCR beta motif of several highly homologous variants.

CDR1 is SGHTA, CDR2 FQGTGA, per germline. The CDR3 is 12 amino acids. Between the trimmed V and J ends, which lost 7 bases and 2 bases, there was a span of 9 bases. This clonotype was counted many times. The antigen remains undetermined. One entry per CDR3 protein results from TCRdb running MiXCR on the 5' RACE reads. The sample lists about 700,000 distinct CDR3 sequences, 15% to 20% occurring once. The sequencing sample was made of blood, either unsorted or a sorted T cell fraction (not recorded which). The source of this sequence is a male donor with ankylosing spondylitis. The rearrangement uses TRBV7-3 and TRBJ2-7, with D possibly matching TRBD1 (6 bases). The CDR3 coding sequence is TGTGCCAGCATGGACAGAACCTACGAGCAGTACTTC. Encoded protein: CASMDRTYEQYF.